Shown below are 20 T cell receptor beta chains from a single sample sequenced in a study of blood T cells in healthy people across ages. Then a second PCR, running roughly 6 to 12 cycles, was carried out with a sample-barcoded 5' primer and a J-beta primer mix. From the 5' RACE reads, TCRdb called clonotypes with MiXCR, one entry per CDR3 protein. The table shows 870,000 or so distinct CDR3 sequences, with roughly 26% occurring only once. The sequenced sample was blood. These receptors were taken from a woman of 80 years or more in good health.

The chain couples TRBV20-1 to TRBJ2-3; D might be TRBD1 (5 bases). CDR1 and CDR2 (germline): DFQATT, SNEGSKA (reference sequence). The CDR3 is made up of 13 amino acids. V lost 4 bases and J lost 5, with 13 bases in between. CDR3 amino acids: CSATGSREDTQYF. The CDR3 nucleotides are TGCAGTGCTACCGGGTCCAGGGAAGATACGCAGTATTTT.

In this sample, this clonotype turned up a few times. The chain joins TRBV30 to TRBJ2-4; D unclear. CDR3 length: 12 amino acids. Germline V gene sequence: CDR1 GTSNPN, CDR2 SVGIG (reference sequence). The germline V and J ends were trimmed by 0 bases and 9 bases, with 9 bases remaining between them. This CDR3 reads CAWSVSSAIQYF. DNA for the CDR3: TGTGCCTGGAGTGTTAGTAGTGCCATTCAGTACTTC.

Only a few counts were recorded for this clonotype. A much larger clone differs from this one at a single base, so this may be a read error. The chain recombines TRBV10-2 with TRBJ1-2, with D maybe TRBD1 (5 bases). The V gene's germline CDR1 is WSHSY and CDR2 SAAADI. The CDR3 loop spans 15 amino acids. Trimming removed 2 bases at V and 0 bases at J, with 10 bases between. The CDR3 reads CASSERDRTNYGYTF. The DNA of the CDR3 is TGCGCCAGCAGTGAGCGCGACAGAACTAACTATGGCTACACCTTC.

This clonotype has a count of ten or more. The CDR3, as DNA: TGTGCCAGCAGTTTAACCGTCTATGGCTACACCTTC. Translated, it gives CASSLTVYGYTF. The chain combines TRBV12-3 or TRBV12-4 with TRBJ1-2; D gene uncertain. Trimming left V 2 bases short and J 4 bases short, with 5 bases between. CDR3 length: 12 residues.

This clonotype was seen ten or more times. The CDR3 region is CASSYGLAQETQYF. CDR3 sequence (DNA): TGTGCCAGCAGTTACGGGCTAGCGCAAGAGACCCAGTACTTC. The V gene is TRBV6-6, the J gene TRBJ2-5; the D gene is possibly TRBD2 (6 bases). The CDR3 consists of 14 residues. V was cut by 2 bases and J by 2 bases, with 9 bases left in between. Germline V lookup: CDR1 MNHNY, CDR2 SVGAGI (reference sequence).

The CDR3 sequence is CSVEGSWTEAFF. CDR3 in DNA: TGCAGCGTTGAAGGGAGCTGGACTGAAGCTTTCTTT. This chain connects TRBV29-1 to TRBJ1-1; no clear D gene. V gave up 1 base and J gave up 5 bases, with 8 bases separating them. The CDR3 runs to 12 residues. Germline V gives CDR1 SQVTM, CDR2 ANQGSEA.

The chain recombines TRBV21-1 with TRBJ1-4; the D call TRBD1 from the table was never checked on the DNA. TRBV21-1 is classified as a pseudogene. The CDR3 sequence is 15 residues long. CDR3: CASSKGEGTAEKLFF. The CDR3, as DNA: TGTGCCAGCAGCAAAGGGGAGGGGACAGCTGAAAAACTGTTTTTT.

The gene calls are TRBV25-1 and TRBJ1-4, with a weak D call TRBD1 (5 bases). The CDR3 contains 16 residues. V dropped 4 bases and J dropped 8 bases, with 20 bases sitting between them. Germline CDR1 MGHDK, CDR2 SYGVNS. DNA for the CDR3: TGTGCCAGCAGTGTGGGGGTACACCCGAGGGAAGAAAAACTGTTTTTT. Protein sequence: CASSVGVHPREEKLFF. The full variable domain, rest sourced from reference TRBV25-1 and TRBJ1-4, is EADIYQTPRYLVIGTGKKITLECSQTMGHDKMYWYQQDPGMELHLIHYSYGVNSTEKGDLSSESTVSRIRTEHFPLTLESARPSHTSQYLCASSVGVHPREEKLFFGSGTQLSVL.

The chain links TRBV6-5 to TRBJ2-1; D gene uncertain. V lost 8 bases to trimming and J lost 5 bases, with 13 bases between them. The CDR3 extends over 13 amino acids. Germline-derived CDR1 and CDR2 are MNHEY and SVGAGI. CDR3 in DNA: TGTGCCAGCGGATTGAACGGGCACAATGAGCAGTTCTTC. Translated: CASGLNGHNEQFF.

The chain joins TRBV12-3 or TRBV12-4 to TRBJ2-5; D perhaps matches TRBD1 (7 bases). CDR3 length: 18 residues. V was cut by 5 bases and J by 4 bases, with 26 bases left in between. DNA of the CDR3: TGTGCCAGCAGTCCCTCCCTCTCGAAGGGGGCGCGGGGAGAGACCCAGTACTTC. It yields the protein CASSPSLSKGARGETQYF.

CDR3 nucleotides: TGTGCCAGCAGTTCAGTCGACCGCGGGGAGCTGTTTTTT. It yields the protein CASSSVDRGELFF. The gene calls are TRBV28 and TRBJ2-2; unclear D gene. Germline V CDR1 and CDR2: MDHEN, SYDVKM. The CDR3 is made up of 13 amino acids. The ends were cut back, 4 bases at V and 7 bases at J, with 10 bases in the middle.

This clonotype was found many times. V is TRBV9 and J is TRBJ2-1, with 7 positions matching TRBD2. The length of the CDR3 is 17 residues. Trimming cost V 0 bases and J 2 bases; bases outside gene matches: 8. CDR1 SGDLS and CDR2 YYNGEE come from the germline V gene. CDR3 region: CASSVAIGGGAYNEQFF. Here the CDR3 DNA reads TGTGCCAGCAGCGTAGCAATCGGCGGGGGTGCCTACAATGAGCAGTTCTTC.

This clonotype showed up many times. The V and J genes are TRBV4-3 and TRBJ2-1; 12 bases are a match to TRBD2. V lost 3 bases to trimming and J lost 8 bases; unmatched junction nucleotides: 11. This CDR3 region has 17 residues. CDR1 LGHNA and CDR2 YSLEER come from the germline V gene. CDR3 sequence reads: CASSQPSSSGGAHEQFF. The DNA for the CDR3 is TGCGCCAGCAGCCAGCCTTCCTCTAGCGGGGGGGCCCATGAGCAGTTCTTC.

Regarding this clonotype: Germline is not matched at one junction end, which may reflect a read error. The chain links TRBV11-2 to TRBJ2-1; possibly TRBD1 for D (5 bases). The CDR3 extends over 14 amino acids. Germline loops: CDR1 SGHAT, CDR2 FQNNGV. The CDR3 DNA follows: TGTGCCGGCAGCTTAGAATTGGTTCGGACACGGTCGTTCTTC. This gives the protein CAGSLELVRTRSFF.

The sample holds a few counts of this clonotype. V is TRBV9 and J is TRBJ2-7; 8 nucleotides agree with TRBD2. J lost 3 bases, V lost 4 bases, and 6 bases had no gene match. CDR1 and CDR2 from the germline V gene are SGDLS and YYNGEE. The CDR3 consists of 14 residues. In DNA, the CDR3 is TGTGCCAGCAGCCCCCGGGGGGGCTGCTACGAGCAGTACTTC. Amino acid sequence: CASSPRGGCYEQYF.

The table lists this clonotype with many counts. In nucleotides, the CDR3 is TGCAGTGCTAGAGCCCCCGGACAGAACACAGATACGCAGTATTTT. Protein: CSARAPGQNTDTQYF. The J gene is TRBJ2-3, the V gene TRBV20-1; TRBD1 is a possible D gene (6 bases). Germline V gives CDR1 DFQATT, CDR2 SNEGSKA (reference sequence). V was trimmed by 1 base and J by 2 bases, leaving 13 bases between them. The CDR3 extends over 15 amino acids.

This clonotype was detected ten times or more. The chain joins TRBV7-2 to TRBJ2-5, with 7 bases lining up with TRBD2. The CDR3 totals 15 residues. Germline lookup yields CDR1 SGHTA and CDR2 FQGNSA. Trimming removed 3 bases from V and 1 base from J; junction bases left unmatched: 5. The CDR3 DNA is TGTGCCAGCAGCTTTTATCTAGCGGTCCAAGAGACCCAGTACTTC. It translates to CASSFYLAVQETQYF.

A note on this clonotype: A much more abundant neighbour one base away suggests this may be a read error. The genes are TRBV7-2 and TRBJ2-7; D call uncertain. The CDR3 loop spans 13 amino acids. Trimming left V 1 base short and J 7 bases short, with 11 bases between. Germline V gene lookup returns CDR1 SGHTA and CDR2 FQGNSA. This CDR3 reads CASSLVSPNEQYF. DNA of the CDR3: TGTGCCAGCAGCTTAGTGTCCCCCAATGAGCAGTACTTC.

This clonotype occurred a few times. J is TRBJ2-3 and V is TRBV20-1; D call uncertain. This CDR3 contains 16 residues. Germline V gene sequence: CDR1 DFQATT, CDR2 SNEGSKA (reference sequence). Trimming took off 7 bases at V and 0 bases at J, with 20 bases between the two ends. The CDR3 nucleotides read TGCAGTGGGGCCGTCGTGAAAACTTTCAGCACAGATACGCAGTATTTT. Translation: CSGAVVKTFSTDTQYF.

This clonotype has ten or more counts. This sequence joins TRBV10-1 and TRBJ1-2; D is unclear. Trimming took off 6 bases at V and 6 bases at J, with 2 bases between the two ends. The CDR3 has 9 residues. CDR1 and CDR2 (germline): WNHNN, SYGVQD (reference sequence). The chain's CDR3 is CASRDGYTF. Here the CDR3 DNA reads TGCGCCAGCAGGGATGGCTACACCTTC.